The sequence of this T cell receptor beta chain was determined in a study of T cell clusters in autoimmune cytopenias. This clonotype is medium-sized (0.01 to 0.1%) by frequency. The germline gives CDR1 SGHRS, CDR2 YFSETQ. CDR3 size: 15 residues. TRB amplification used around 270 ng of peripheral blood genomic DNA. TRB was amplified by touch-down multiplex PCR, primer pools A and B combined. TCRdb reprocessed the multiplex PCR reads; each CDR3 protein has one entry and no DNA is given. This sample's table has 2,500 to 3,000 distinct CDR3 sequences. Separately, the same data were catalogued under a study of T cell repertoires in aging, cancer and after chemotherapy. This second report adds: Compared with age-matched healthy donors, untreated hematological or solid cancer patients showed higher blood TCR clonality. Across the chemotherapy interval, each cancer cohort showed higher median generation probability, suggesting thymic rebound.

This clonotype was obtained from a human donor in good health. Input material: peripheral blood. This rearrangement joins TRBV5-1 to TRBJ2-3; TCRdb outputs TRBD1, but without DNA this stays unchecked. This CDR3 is CASSPTSGLPDTQYF.